This T cell receptor (beta chain) was retrieved from a study of OX40 agonist ivuxolimab in advanced cancers. Study details: Mean age around 60 years, range about 23 to 80; just over 80% male. Having had anti-PD-1, anti-PD-L1 or anti-CTLA-4 therapy before was allowed, and around 39% had some. General study results and limits: More expanded clones were found, on average, in CD8+ than in CD4+ T cells.

There are 12 residues in the CDR3. Germline loops: CDR1 MDHEN, CDR2 SYDVKM. The V end was cut by 3 bases, the J end by 7 bases, with 7 bases between. Remarks on this clone: Its target is not known.

Clones were read by immunoSEQ multiplex PCR, and TCRdb kept only the in-frame ones, dropping some. The sample comprises around 58,000 clones, over 80% of which are singletons, and under 30% rests with the top ten. The material was CD4+ or CD8+ T cells sorted from blood, obtained in a trial of the OX40 agonist ivuxolimab. This sequence was found in an adult with an advanced solid tumor such as melanoma, head and neck, liver or kidney cancer. The chain carries TRBV28 and TRBJ1-5; unclear D gene. In DNA, the CDR3 is TGTGCCAGCAGTTTGTTGGGACAGCCCCAGCATTTT. This sequence encodes CASSLLGQPQHF.